This T cell receptor beta chain appears in the sequencing data of a study of long-term antiretroviral therapy in people with HIV. HIV-positive participants were all treated in the United States. Germline V lookup: CDR1 SGHTA, CDR2 FQGNSA. V dropped 5 bases and J dropped 2 bases, with 15 bases sitting between them. The CDR3 loop spans 15 amino acids. An immunoSEQ assay, version v3.0, was performed at survey level. The repertoire was sequenced with immunoSEQ multiplex PCR; TCRdb's copy has only in-frame clones and lacks some. The sample records about 25,000 clones, 65% to 90% being singletons. The TCR was taken from a man between 50 and 59 years old with HIV. V and J are TRBV7-2 and TRBJ1-1; D is undetermined. The sample in question was unsorted PBMCs, obtained 1.2 years after starting antiretroviral therapy. CDR3 amino acids: CASSPTTGPNTEAFF. CDR3 bases: TGTGCCAGCAGCCCGACGACCGGTCCTAACACTGAAGCTTTCTTT.